This T cell receptor beta chain was found in a study of cytomegalovirus exposure and HLA in healthy donors. PCR was performed using 60 Vbeta and 13 Jbeta primers. Profiling relied on immunoSEQ multiplex PCR, and the TCRdb table lists in-frame clones only, not all of them. The sample has more than 110,000 clones; 70% to 90% are singletons. The clonotype was recovered from a man aged 45-65 years in good health and CMV-seronegative. Sequencing was performed on PBMCs.

The CDR3 DNA follows: TGTGCCAGCAGCCAGAGGACTAGCGGGAGAGATACGCAGTATTTT. Its protein product is CASSQRTSGRDTQYF. This rearrangement joins TRBV9 to TRBJ2-3; 13 nucleotides match TRBD2. CDR1 is SGDLS and CDR2 is YYNGEE in the germline V gene. There are 15 residues in the CDR3. The trim removed 4 bases at V and 5 bases at J, leaving 4 bases unmatched.